This T cell receptor (beta chain) appears in the sequencing data of a study of T cell clones after liver transplantation. Study-level information: Samples came from ITN030ST, which attempted immunosuppression withdrawal within 2 years of liver transplantation. Regarding the study as a whole: In a couple of subjects, few donor cells limited the measurable donor-reactive repertoire.

A note on this clone: Antigen unknown.

The method was immunoSEQ multiplex PCR; TCRdb's version includes in-frame clones alone and lacks a portion of them. This table holds 75,000 to 95,000 clones, 84% found once. The CDR3 spans 14 residues. In germline, CDR1 is SNHLY, CDR2 FYNNEI. J gave up 2 bases and V 7 bases, and 6 bases lay outside the gene matches. The chain links TRBV2 to TRBJ2-7, with 9 nucleotides matching TRBD2. This TCR came from a human patient who received a liver transplant. Part of the T cell pool may stem from the graft donor. The sequencing used CD4+ T cells from blood, collected about 50 months after liver transplant. CDR3 sequence reads: CASTAGGGAYEQYF. The CDR3, as DNA: TGTGCCAGCACGGCGGGGGGGGGCGCCTACGAGCAGTACTTC.